This section outlines one T cell receptor (beta chain) sequence together with its context. This entry comes from a study of blood T cell repertoires in COVID-19. Turning to the study itself: Specimens from acute and convalescent COVID-19 originated in the United States, Italy and Spain. Sources were T cells, B-cell-depleted T cells, or PBMCs; the material itself was cDNA or gDNA.

As originally analysed: Researchers report that nucleated cell counts were estimated from reference gene primer amplification. The assay was immunoSEQ multiplex PCR, and TCRdb's table has in-frame clones only and misses some. V, J and clone size derive from that table, while D and trimming were established from the DNA sequence. The table has some 21,000 clones, roughly 90% seen once; the top ten hold more than 10%. V was pared by 0 bases and J by 0 bases, with 7 bases of the junction left unmatched. From germline, CDR1 is SGHRS and CDR2 YFSETQ. The CDR3 is made up of 17 amino acids. The gene calls are TRBV5-1 and TRBJ2-3; 7 bases line up with TRBD2. The TCR comes from a woman of 80 years or more with active or convalescent COVID-19. The sequencing input was peripheral blood. The CDR3 region has the DNA TGCGCCAGCAGCTTGGCGCAGACTAGCACTAGCACAGATACGCAGTATTTT. Amino acid sequence: CASSLAQTSTSTDTQYF.